This T cell receptor beta chain originates from a study of human T cells and chemical hapten exposure. Study-wide background: Diphenylcyclopropenone, dosed weekly to the scalp, was given to patients throughout the roughly 24-week study.

TCRdb re-derived calls from the RACE reads in MiXCR, one entry per CDR3 protein. Altogether under 100,000 distinct CDR3 sequences are present, 10% to 13% being singletons, with the ten largest covering around 3.8%. Ten or more counts support this clonotype. The V gene's germline CDR1 is KGHSH and CDR2 LQKENI. This CDR3 contains 19 residues. V dropped 3 bases and J dropped 1 base, with 22 bases sitting between them. Time point given: patch test 3, about 24 weeks after DPC sensitization. Treatment described: therapeutic diphenylcyclopropenone sensitization with weekly scalp DPC. The clonotype comes from a woman in her fifties or sixties with alopecia areata. Some clones in this sample may be carry-over from other donors' samples. Sample: whole blood, taken in connection with sensitization to the hapten diphenylcyclopropenone (DPC). The V gene is TRBV18, the J gene TRBJ1-5, with D perhaps matching TRBD1 (5 bases). CDR3: CASSPPGRRGGQSNQPQHF. The CDR3 coding sequence is TGTGCCAGCTCACCTCCGGGGCGAAGAGGAGGTCAAAGCAATCAGCCCCAGCATTTT.